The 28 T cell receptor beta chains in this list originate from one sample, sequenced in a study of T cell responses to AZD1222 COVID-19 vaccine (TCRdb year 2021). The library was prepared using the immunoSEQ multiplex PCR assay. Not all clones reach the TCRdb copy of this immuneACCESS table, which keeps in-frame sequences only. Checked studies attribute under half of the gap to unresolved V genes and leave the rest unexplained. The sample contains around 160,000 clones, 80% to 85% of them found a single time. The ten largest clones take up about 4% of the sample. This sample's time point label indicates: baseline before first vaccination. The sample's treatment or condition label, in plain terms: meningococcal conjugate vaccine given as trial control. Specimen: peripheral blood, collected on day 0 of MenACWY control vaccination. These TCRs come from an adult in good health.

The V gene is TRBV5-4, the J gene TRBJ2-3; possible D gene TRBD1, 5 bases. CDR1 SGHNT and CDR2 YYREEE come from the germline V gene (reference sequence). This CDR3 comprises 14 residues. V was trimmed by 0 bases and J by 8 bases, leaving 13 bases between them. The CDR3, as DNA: TGTGCCAGCAGCTTGGATCAGGGTATAGCTACGCAGTATTTT. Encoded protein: CASSLDQGIATQYF.

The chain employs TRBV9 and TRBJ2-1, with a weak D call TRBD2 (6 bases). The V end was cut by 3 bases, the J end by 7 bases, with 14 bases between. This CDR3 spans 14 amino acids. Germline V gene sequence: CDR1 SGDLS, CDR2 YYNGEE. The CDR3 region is CASSAGDPDNEQFF. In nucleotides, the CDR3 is TGTGCCAGCAGCGCGGGGGACCCAGATAATGAGCAGTTCTTC.

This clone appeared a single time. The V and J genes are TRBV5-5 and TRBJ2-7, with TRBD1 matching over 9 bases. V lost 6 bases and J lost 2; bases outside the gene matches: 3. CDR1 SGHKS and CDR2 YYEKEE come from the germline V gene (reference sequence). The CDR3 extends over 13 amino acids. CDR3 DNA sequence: TGTGCCAGCACCCGGACAGGGGCCTACGAGCAGTACTTC. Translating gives CASTRTGAYEQYF.

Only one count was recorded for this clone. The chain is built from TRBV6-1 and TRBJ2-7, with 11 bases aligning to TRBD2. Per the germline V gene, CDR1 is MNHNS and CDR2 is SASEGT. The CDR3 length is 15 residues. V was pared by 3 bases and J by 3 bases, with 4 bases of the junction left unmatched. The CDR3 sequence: CASSELAGGYYEQYV. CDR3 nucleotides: TGTGCCAGCAGTGAGCTAGCGGGGGGCTACTACGAGCAGTACGTC.

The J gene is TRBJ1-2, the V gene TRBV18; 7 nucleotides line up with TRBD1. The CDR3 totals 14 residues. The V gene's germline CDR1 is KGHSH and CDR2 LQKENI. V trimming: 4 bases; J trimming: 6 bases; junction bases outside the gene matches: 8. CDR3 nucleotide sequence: TGTGCCAGCTCACTAACGGGGACAGAGGATGGCTACACCTTC. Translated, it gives CASSLTGTEDGYTF. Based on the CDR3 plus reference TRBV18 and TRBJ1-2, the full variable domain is NAGVMQNPRHLVRRRGQEARLRCSPMKGHSHVYWYRQLPEEGLKFMVYLQKENIIDESGMPKERFSAEFPKEGPSILRIQQVVRGDSAAYFCASSLTGTEDGYTFGSGTRLTVV.

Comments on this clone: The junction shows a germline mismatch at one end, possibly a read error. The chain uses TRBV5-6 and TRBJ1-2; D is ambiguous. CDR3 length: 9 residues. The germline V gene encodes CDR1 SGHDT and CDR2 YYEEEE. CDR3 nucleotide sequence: TGTGCCAGCAGCTTGGGGAGGGACTTC. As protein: CASSLGRDF.

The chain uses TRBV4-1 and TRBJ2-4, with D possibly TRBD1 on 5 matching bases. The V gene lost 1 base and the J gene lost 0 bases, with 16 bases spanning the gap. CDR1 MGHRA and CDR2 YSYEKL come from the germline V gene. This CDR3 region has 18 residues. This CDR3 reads CASSQGQAAGLAKNIQYF. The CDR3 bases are TGCGCCAGCAGCCAAGGGCAGGCGGCAGGGTTAGCCAAAAACATTCAGTACTTC.

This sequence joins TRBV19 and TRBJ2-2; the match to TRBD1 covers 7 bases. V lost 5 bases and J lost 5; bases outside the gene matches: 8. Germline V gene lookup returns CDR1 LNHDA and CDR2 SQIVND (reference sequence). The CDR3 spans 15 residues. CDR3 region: CASSGDRAWTGELFF. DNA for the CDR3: TGTGCCAGTAGTGGAGACAGGGCATGGACCGGGGAGCTGTTTTTT.

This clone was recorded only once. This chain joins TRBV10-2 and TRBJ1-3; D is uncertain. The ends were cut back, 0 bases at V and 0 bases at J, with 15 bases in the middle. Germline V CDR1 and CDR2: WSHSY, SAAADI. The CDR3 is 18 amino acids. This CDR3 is CASSESTFGAGSGNTIYF. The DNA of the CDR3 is TGCGCCAGCAGTGAGTCGACTTTTGGCGCAGGCTCTGGAAACACCATATATTTT.

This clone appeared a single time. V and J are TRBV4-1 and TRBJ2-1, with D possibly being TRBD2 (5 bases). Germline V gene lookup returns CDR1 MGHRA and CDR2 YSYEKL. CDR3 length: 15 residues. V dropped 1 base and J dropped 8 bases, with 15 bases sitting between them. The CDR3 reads CASSQAGIRTDEQFF. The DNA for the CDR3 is TGCGCCAGCAGCCAAGCGGGAATACGCACCGATGAGCAGTTCTTC.

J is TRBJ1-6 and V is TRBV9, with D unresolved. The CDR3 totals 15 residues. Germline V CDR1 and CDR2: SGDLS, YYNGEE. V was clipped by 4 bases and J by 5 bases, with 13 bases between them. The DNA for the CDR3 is TGTGCCAGCAGCCCCCGGGATCCCCATAATTCACCCCTCCACTTT. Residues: CASSPRDPHNSPLHF.

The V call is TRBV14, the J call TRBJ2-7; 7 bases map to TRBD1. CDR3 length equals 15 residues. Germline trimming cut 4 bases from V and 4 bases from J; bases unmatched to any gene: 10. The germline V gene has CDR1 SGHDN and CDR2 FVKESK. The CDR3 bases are TGTGCCAGCAGCCGAGGGGGACAGTCTTTTTACGAGCAGTACGTC. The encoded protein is CASSRGGQSFYEQYV.

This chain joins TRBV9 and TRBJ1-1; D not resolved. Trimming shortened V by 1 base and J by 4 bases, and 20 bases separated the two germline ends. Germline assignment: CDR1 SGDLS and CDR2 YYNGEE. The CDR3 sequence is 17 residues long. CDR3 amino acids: CASSVSERGGRGTEAFF. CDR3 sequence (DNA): TGTGCCAGCAGCGTAAGTGAACGAGGCGGCCGGGGCACTGAAGCTTTCTTT.

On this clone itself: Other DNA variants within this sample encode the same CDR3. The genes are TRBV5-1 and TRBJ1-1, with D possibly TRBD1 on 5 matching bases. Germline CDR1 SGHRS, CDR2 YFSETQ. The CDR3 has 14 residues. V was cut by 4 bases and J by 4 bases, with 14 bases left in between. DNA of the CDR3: TGCGCCAGCAGCCGAGGGACCGAAGGCACTGAAGCTTTCTTT. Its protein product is CASSRGTEGTEAFF.

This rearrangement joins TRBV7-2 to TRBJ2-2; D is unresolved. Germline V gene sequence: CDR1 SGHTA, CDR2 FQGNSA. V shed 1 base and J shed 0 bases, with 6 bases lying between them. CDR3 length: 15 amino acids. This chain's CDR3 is CASSLGQPNTGELFF. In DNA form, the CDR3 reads TGTGCCAGCAGCTTAGGCCAACCGAACACCGGGGAGCTGTTTTTT.

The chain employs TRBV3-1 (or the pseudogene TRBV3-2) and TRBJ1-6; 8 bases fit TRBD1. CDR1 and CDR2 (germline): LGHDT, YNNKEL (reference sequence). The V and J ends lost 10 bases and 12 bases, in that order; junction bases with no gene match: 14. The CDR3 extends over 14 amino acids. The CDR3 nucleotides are TGTGCCACAGGGGAGGACAGGGCCTCCCTACCCCTCCACTTT. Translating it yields CATGEDRASLPLHF.

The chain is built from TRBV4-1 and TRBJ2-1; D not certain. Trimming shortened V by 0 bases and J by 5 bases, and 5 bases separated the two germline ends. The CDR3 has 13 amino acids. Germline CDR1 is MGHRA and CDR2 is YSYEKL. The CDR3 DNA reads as TGCGCCAGCAGCCAAGATCTAAACAATGAGCAGTTCTTC. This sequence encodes CASSQDLNNEQFF.

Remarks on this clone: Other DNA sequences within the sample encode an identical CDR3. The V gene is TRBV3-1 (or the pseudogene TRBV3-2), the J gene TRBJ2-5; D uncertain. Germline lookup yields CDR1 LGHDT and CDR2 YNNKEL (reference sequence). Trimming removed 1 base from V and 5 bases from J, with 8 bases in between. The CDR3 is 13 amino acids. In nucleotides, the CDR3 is TGTGCCAGCAGCCAAGGCCCCCCGGAGACCCAGTACTTC. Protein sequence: CASSQGPPETQYF.

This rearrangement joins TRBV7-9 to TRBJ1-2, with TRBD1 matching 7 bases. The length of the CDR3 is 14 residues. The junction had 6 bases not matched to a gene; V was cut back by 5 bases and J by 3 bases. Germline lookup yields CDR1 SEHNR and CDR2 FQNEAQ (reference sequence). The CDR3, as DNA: TGTGCCAGCAGCGAGGGGACAGCCCACTATGGCTACACCTTC. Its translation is CASSEGTAHYGYTF.

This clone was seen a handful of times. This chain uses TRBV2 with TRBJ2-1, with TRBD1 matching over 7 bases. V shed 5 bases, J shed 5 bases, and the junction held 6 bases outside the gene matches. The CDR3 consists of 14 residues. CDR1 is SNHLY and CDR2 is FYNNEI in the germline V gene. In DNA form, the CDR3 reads TGTGCCAGCAGTTCCGGGACAGCCGACAATGAGCAGTTCTTC. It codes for CASSSGTADNEQFF.

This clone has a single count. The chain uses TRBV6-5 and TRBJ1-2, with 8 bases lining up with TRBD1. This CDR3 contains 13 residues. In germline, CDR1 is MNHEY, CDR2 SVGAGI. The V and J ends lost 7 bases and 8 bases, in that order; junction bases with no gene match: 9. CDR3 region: CASILGTGGGYTF. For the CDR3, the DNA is TGTGCCAGCATCTTGGGGACAGGCGGGGGCTACACCTTC.

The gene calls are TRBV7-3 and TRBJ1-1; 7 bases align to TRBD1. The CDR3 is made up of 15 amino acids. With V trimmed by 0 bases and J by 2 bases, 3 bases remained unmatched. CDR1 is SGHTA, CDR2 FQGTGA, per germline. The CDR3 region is CASSLTRTGNTEAFF. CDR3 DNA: TGTGCCAGCAGCTTAACTAGGACAGGAAACACTGAAGCTTTCTTT.

The CDR3 loop reads CASSQESLALNEQYF. CDR3 bases: TGTGCCAGCAGCCAAGAATCACTAGCTCTCAACGAGCAGTACTTC. V usage is TRBV3-1 (or the pseudogene TRBV3-2) and J usage is TRBJ2-7, with D possibly being TRBD2 (6 bases). Trimming shortened V by 0 bases and J by 5 bases, and 14 bases separated the two germline ends. Per the germline V gene, CDR1 is LGHDT and CDR2 is YNNKEL (reference sequence). CDR3 length equals 15 residues.

CDR3 amino acids: CASSDRGYEQFF. The CDR3 DNA reads TGCGCCAGCAGTGACAGGGGGTACGAGCAGTTCTTC. The chain has TRBV10-1 and TRBJ2-1, with TRBD1 identical over 7 bases. Per germline, CDR1 WNHNN and CDR2 SYGVQD (reference sequence). CDR3 length: 12 residues. The V segment lost 3 bases and the J segment 10 bases; nucleotides outside the gene matches: 3.

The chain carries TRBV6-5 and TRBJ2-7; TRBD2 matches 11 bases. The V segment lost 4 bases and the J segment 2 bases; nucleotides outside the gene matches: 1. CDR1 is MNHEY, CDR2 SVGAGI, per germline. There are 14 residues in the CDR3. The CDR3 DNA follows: TGTGCCAGCAGTTCTAGCGGGGGGACCTACGAGCAGTACTTC. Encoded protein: CASSSSGGTYEQYF.

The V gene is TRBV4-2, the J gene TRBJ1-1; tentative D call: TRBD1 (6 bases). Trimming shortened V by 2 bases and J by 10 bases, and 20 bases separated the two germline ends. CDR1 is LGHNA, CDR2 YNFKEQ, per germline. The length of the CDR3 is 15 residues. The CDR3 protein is CASSQPQGSAPGAFF. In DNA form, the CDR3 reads TGTGCCAGCAGCCAACCACAGGGTTCGGCCCCGGGAGCTTTCTTT.

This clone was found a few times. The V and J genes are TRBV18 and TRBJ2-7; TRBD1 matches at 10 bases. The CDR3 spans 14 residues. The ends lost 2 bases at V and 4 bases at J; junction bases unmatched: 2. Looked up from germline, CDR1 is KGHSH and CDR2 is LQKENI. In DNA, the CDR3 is TGTGCCAGCTCACCAACGGGACAGGGGTACGAGCAGTACGTC. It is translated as CASSPTGQGYEQYV.

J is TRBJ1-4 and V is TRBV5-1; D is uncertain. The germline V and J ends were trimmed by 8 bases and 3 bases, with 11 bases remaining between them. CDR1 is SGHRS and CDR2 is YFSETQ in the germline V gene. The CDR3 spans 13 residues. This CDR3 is CASSWGANEKLFF. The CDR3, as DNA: TGCGCCAGTTCTTGGGGTGCTAATGAAAAACTGTTTTTT.